This T cell receptor (beta chain) was captured in a study of PD-L1 blockade in urothelial cancer. Study context: Male sex and bladder-origin urothelial cancer characterized about 90% of the roughly 30 patients. The study, taken as a whole, reports: Patients with durable benefit had greater blood expansion of tumor-associated TCR clones 3 weeks into treatment.

On this clone: Its specificity is unknown.

V was clipped by 5 bases and J by 2 bases, with 10 bases between them. The germline gives CDR1 MNHNY, CDR2 SVGAGI (reference sequence). CDR3 length: 14 residues. Produced via immunoSEQ multiplex PCR; TCRdb's table is partial and in-frame only. The sample shows about 86,000 clones, about 85% of them seen only once. Time point: pretreatment peripheral blood. The rearrangement joins TRBV6-6 to TRBJ1-5; no definite D call. This clonotype originated in a man aged 60 to 75 with urothelial cancer. The sample here was PBMCs, taken around atezolizumab (anti-PD-L1) treatment. Here the CDR3 DNA reads TGTGCCAGCAGTCCCCGGGATGGCAATCAGCCCCAGCATTTT. Protein product: CASSPRDGNQPQHF.